Listed here are 17 T cell receptor beta chains from one sample, sequenced in a study of blood T cell repertoires in COVID-19. Repertoires were generated with immunoSEQ multiplex PCR, while TCRdb's copy carries only in-frame clones and drops some. The table has 200,000 to 250,000 clones, 80% to 90% seen once. Sequenced sample: peripheral blood. These receptors were taken from a woman between 50 and 59 years old with acute or convalescent COVID-19.

The genes are TRBV24-1 and TRBJ2-7; 9 bases are a match to TRBD1. The CDR3 sequence is 14 residues long. CDR1 is KGHDR and CDR2 is SFDVKD in the germline V gene. After removal of 7 bases from V and 7 bases from J, the junction contained 10 bases not matched to a gene. CDR3 nucleotides: TGTGCCACCAGGATCCGGGACAGGGTGGGAGAGCAGTACTTC. Translated, it gives CATRIRDRVGEQYF.

The chain combines TRBV5-8 with TRBJ2-3, with 7 bases identical to TRBD1. The CDR3 covers 13 residues. Germline V lookup: CDR1 SGHTS, CDR2 YDEGEE. With V trimmed by 7 bases and J by 7 bases, 9 bases remained unmatched. CDR3: CASRRQGLHTQYF. The CDR3 nucleotides are TGTGCCAGCCGCCGACAGGGCTTACATACGCAGTATTTT.

This clone was counted a single time. The V and J genes are TRBV29-1 and TRBJ1-2; 7 bases agree with TRBD1. The CDR3 consists of 14 residues. Unmatched junction bases numbered 7, after V lost 4 bases and J lost 2 bases. Per germline, CDR1 SQVTM and CDR2 ANQGSEA. In DNA, the CDR3 is TGCAGCGTTGGACAGGGAAGAGAAAACTATGGCTACACCTTC. Its translation: CSVGQGRENYGYTF. The whole variable domain, remainder taken from reference TRBV29-1 and TRBJ1-2, is SAVISQKPSRDICQRGTSLTIQCQVDSQVTMMFWYRQQPGQSLTLIATANQGSEATYESGFVIDKFPISRPNLTFSTLTVSNMSPEDSSIYLCSVGQGRENYGYTFGSGTRLTVV.

The table lists this clone with a few counts. The chain links TRBV7-9 to TRBJ2-5, with 9 bases identical to TRBD2. The junction had 4 bases not matched to a gene; V was cut back by 11 bases and J by 3 bases. The CDR3 consists of 12 residues. Per the germline V gene, CDR1 is SEHNR and CDR2 is FQNEAQ (reference sequence). Written as DNA, the CDR3 is TGTGCCGGTCAGCGGGGGGAAGAGACCCAGTACTTC. This translates into CAGQRGEETQYF.

This clone was seen a single time. CDR3 DNA: TGCGCCAGCAGCTTGGACGGTCGGCAGTTCTTC. Its protein product is CASSLDGRQFF. The J gene is TRBJ2-1, the V gene TRBV5-1; D ambiguous. V lost 0 bases to trimming and J lost 12 bases, with 7 bases between them. CDR3 length: 11 amino acids. Germline CDR1 SGHRS, CDR2 YFSETQ.

The rearrangement joins TRBV30 to TRBJ1-1; D is unclear. The CDR3 is 14 amino acids. V gave up 0 bases and J gave up 4 bases, with 12 bases separating them. The germline V gene encodes CDR1 GTSNPN and CDR2 SVGIG (reference sequence). CDR3 in DNA: TGTGCCTGGAGTGTACGGGGAGGGATCACTGAAGCTTTCTTT. Translated: CAWSVRGGITEAFF.

V usage is TRBV5-1 and J usage is TRBJ2-1; 8 nucleotides line up with TRBD1. Germline values: CDR1 SGHRS, CDR2 YFSETQ. The length of the CDR3 is 15 residues. V dropped 2 bases and J dropped 4; count of bases not matched to a gene: 5. The CDR3 loop is CASSFSGQDYNEQFF. CDR3 in DNA: TGCGCCAGCAGCTTTTCGGGACAGGATTACAATGAGCAGTTCTTC.

CDR3 sequence (DNA): TGTGCCAGCAGCTCGCAGACCTACGAGCAGTACTTC. It specifies CASSSQTYEQYF. The chain combines TRBV13 with TRBJ2-7, with unresolved D. Germline V gives CDR1 PRHDT, CDR2 FYEKMQ (reference sequence). V shed 4 bases and J shed 2 bases, with 6 bases lying between them. This CDR3 has 12 residues.

The rearrangement links TRBV7-2 to TRBJ2-1; 11 bases are shared with TRBD2. V was clipped by 10 bases and J by 5 bases; unmatched bases: 7. Per germline, CDR1 SGHTA and CDR2 FQGNSA. CDR3 size: 14 residues. As DNA, the CDR3 is TGTGCCACCTCGACTAGCGGGGCCGACAATGAGCAGTTCTTC. Protein: CATSTSGADNEQFF.

The table lists this clone with a few counts. The rearrangement joins TRBV14 to TRBJ2-7; D perhaps matches TRBD1 (6 bases). CDR3 length equals 15 residues. Germline V gene sequence: CDR1 SGHDN, CDR2 FVKESK. V gave up 3 bases and J gave up 1 base, with 13 bases separating them. The CDR3 sequence: CASSHRTGQSYEQYF. The CDR3 nucleotides read TGTGCCAGCAGCCACCGTACCGGACAGTCCTACGAGCAGTACTTC. Full variable domain (remainder filled in from reference TRBV14 and TRBJ2-7): EAGVTQFPSHSVIEKGQTVTLRCDPISGHDNLYWYRRVMGKEIKFLLHFVKESKQDESGMPNNRFLAERTGGTYSTLKVQPAELEDSGVYFCASSHRTGQSYEQYFGPGTRLTVT.

The chain couples TRBV6-5 to TRBJ1-3, with D unresolved. The CDR3 totals 15 residues. The ends were cut back, 0 bases at V and 0 bases at J, with 6 bases in the middle. Germline CDR1 is MNHEY and CDR2 is SVGAGI. The CDR3 DNA follows: TGTGCCAGCAGTTACTCCAGGAACTCTGGAAACACCATATATTTT. It codes for CASSYSRNSGNTIYF.

The chain joins TRBV7-6 to TRBJ2-1; 9 nucleotides agree with TRBD1. CDR3 length: 15 amino acids. Germline V gives CDR1 SGHVS, CDR2 FNYEAQ. V lost 5 bases, J lost 6 bases, and 8 bases stayed unmatched. CDR3 sequence (DNA): TGTGCCAGCAGCCTCCGGGACAGGGTGGTCAATGAGCAGTTCTTC. Translation gives CASSLRDRVVNEQFF.

This clone was recorded a few times. The chain employs TRBV6-5 and TRBJ1-2, with 8 bases aligning to TRBD1. The J segment lost 6 bases and the V segment lost 6 bases, leaving 12 bases of the junction unmatched. Germline lookup yields CDR1 MNHEY and CDR2 SVGAGI. The CDR3 has 15 amino acids. This CDR3 reads CASRPFRQGLNGYTF. The CDR3 nucleotides are TGTGCCAGCAGGCCATTTAGACAGGGGCTGAATGGCTACACCTTC.

This clone came up once. The J gene is TRBJ2-7, the V gene TRBV2; 7 positions agree with TRBD1. V lost 8 bases to trimming and J lost 2 bases; unmatched junction nucleotides: 9. The CDR3 loop spans 14 amino acids. CDR1 and CDR2 (germline): SNHLY, FYNNEI. CDR3 DNA sequence: TGTGCCAGCTTAACGGACAGGAAGACCTACGAGCAGTACTTC. Translated, it gives CASLTDRKTYEQYF.

This clone has only one observation. The V and J genes are TRBV7-2 and TRBJ2-7; the D gene is possibly TRBD2 (6 bases). Germline CDR1 and CDR2: SGHTA and FQGNSA. V dropped 1 base and J dropped 2 bases, with 18 bases sitting between them. The CDR3 consists of 17 residues. The CDR3 loop is CASSLVQPGRGAYEQYF. For the CDR3, the DNA is TGTGCCAGCAGCTTAGTACAGCCCGGGAGAGGGGCCTACGAGCAGTACTTC.

In this sample, this clone turned up once. The chain links TRBV5-6 to TRBJ1-5; weak D call: TRBD1 (6 bases). CDR1 and CDR2 (germline): SGHDT, YYEEEE. The CDR3 has 13 amino acids. With 4 bases removed from V and 6 bases from J, the gap between germline ends came to 11 bases. The CDR3: CASSLTGSQPQHF. CDR3 nucleotide sequence: TGTGCCAGCAGCCTAACAGGGAGTCAGCCCCAGCATTTT. Full variable domain (missing parts from reference TRBV5-6 and TRBJ1-5): DAGVTQSPTHLIKTRGQQVTLRCSPKSGHDTVSWYQQALGQGPQFIFQYYEEEERQRGNFPDRFSGHQFPNYSSELNVNALLLGDSALYLCASSLTGSQPQHFGDGTRLSIL.

The chain combines TRBV7-3 with TRBJ2-3; 9 positions agree with TRBD2. The V gene end was trimmed by 3 bases and the J gene end by 5 bases; junction bases not matched to a gene: 6. The germline CDR1 and CDR2 sequences are SGHTA and FQGTGA. The CDR3 loop spans 15 amino acids. The CDR3: CASSFSGGFQDTQYF. The CDR3 nucleotides are TGTGCCAGCAGCTTCAGCGGGGGGTTCCAAGATACGCAGTATTTT.